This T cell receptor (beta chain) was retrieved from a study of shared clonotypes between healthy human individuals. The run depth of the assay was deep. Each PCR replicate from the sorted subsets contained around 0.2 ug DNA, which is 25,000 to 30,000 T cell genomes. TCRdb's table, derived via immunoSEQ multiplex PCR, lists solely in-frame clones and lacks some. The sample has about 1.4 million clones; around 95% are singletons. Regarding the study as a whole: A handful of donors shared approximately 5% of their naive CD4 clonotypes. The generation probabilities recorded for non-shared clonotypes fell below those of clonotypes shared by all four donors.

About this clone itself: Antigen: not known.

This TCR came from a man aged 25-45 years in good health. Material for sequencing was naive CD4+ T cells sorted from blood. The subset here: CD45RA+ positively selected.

The CDR3 region has the DNA TGTGCCAGCAGCTTAGGAAAGGGACAGGGGGTTTTGAACACTGAAGCTTTCTTT. Amino acids: CASSLGKGQGVLNTEAFF. The chain recombines TRBV11-2 with TRBJ1-1, with 11 positions matching TRBD1. This CDR3 region has 18 residues. The J segment lost 0 bases and the V segment lost 1 base, leaving 7 bases of the junction unmatched. Germline CDR1 SGHAT, CDR2 FQNNGV.